The clone carrying this TCR beta chain was seen more than once but under ten times. What it binds is unknown. For bulk TCR libraries, previously described methods and listed TCR primers were used. MiXCR was run by TCRdb on the PCR reads, yielding one entry per CDR3 protein. The table records around 300,000 distinct CDR3 sequences, roughly 23% of them present only once. Trimming took 4 bases from V and 3 from J, leaving 14 bases between them. CDR3 length equals 15 residues. From germline, CDR1 is MNHNS and CDR2 SASEGT. This entry belongs to a study of molecular identifiers for immune sequencing clone quantification. The wider study: In replicates, RNA taken from 20,000 or 100,000 naive CD8 cells was divided five ways, and four portions underwent sequencing. Study results and limitations: Barcodes shared by identical TCR molecules could lead to underestimated sizes of highly expanded clones. Naive cells had under 1% of molecules in clones above 20 RNA copies, effectors over 99%.

Sequenced material: naive CD8+ T cells from blood, with Jurkat cell RNA spiked in. Subset defined: FACS-sorted CD8+CD4-CCR7+CD45RA+ naive T cells. The TCR sequence derives from a human donor in good health. Some libraries in this study had Jurkat cell RNA spiked in. The J gene is TRBJ2-3, the V gene TRBV6-1; perhaps TRBD1 as D (6 bases). CDR3 sequence: CASSGRWGLTDTQYF. DNA for the CDR3: TGTGCCAGCAGTGGGCGTTGGGGGCTAACAGATACGCAGTATTTT.